In this sample, the clone carrying this TCR beta chain turned up a few times. The data were obtained in a study of CD8+ T cells in alopecia areata. Extraction of RNA preceded its reverse transcription into cDNA, which served as the sequencing template. Measured with immunoSEQ multiplex PCR; TCRdb has only the in-frame clones, and not every one. The repertoire holds some 200,000 clones, more than 45% seen once, with roughly 1.5% in the top ten. As to treatment: oral pan-JAK inhibitor, 5-10 mg twice daily. J lost 1 base, V lost 3 bases, and 3 bases had no gene match. CDR1 and CDR2 from the germline V gene are SGHDN and FVKESK. CDR3 length: 16 amino acids.

This material consisted of CD4+ T cells sorted from blood, taken at week 4, from a patient treated with tofacitinib. The chain joins TRBV14 to TRBJ2-6, with 7 positions matching TRBD1. The clonotype comes from a human donor with alopecia areata. The CDR3, as DNA: TGTGCCAGCAGCCAGAGGACAGGTTCTGGGGCCAACGTCCTGACTTTC. Its protein product is CASSQRTGSGANVLTF.